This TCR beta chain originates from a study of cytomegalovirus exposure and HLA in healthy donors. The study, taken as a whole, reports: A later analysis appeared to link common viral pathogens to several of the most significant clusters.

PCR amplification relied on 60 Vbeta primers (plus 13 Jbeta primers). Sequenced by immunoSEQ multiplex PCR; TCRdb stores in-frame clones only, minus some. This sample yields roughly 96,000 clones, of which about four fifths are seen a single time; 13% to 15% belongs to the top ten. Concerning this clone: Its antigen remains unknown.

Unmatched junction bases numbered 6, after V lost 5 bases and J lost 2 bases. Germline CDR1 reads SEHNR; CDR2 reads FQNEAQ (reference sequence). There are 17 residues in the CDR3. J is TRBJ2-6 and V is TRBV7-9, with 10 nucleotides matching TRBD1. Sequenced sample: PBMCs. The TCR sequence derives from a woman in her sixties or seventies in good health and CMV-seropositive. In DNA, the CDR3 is TGTGCCAGCAGCCGGGGACAGGGGAGGACTGGGGCCAACGTCCTGACTTTC. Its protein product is CASSRGQGRTGANVLTF.